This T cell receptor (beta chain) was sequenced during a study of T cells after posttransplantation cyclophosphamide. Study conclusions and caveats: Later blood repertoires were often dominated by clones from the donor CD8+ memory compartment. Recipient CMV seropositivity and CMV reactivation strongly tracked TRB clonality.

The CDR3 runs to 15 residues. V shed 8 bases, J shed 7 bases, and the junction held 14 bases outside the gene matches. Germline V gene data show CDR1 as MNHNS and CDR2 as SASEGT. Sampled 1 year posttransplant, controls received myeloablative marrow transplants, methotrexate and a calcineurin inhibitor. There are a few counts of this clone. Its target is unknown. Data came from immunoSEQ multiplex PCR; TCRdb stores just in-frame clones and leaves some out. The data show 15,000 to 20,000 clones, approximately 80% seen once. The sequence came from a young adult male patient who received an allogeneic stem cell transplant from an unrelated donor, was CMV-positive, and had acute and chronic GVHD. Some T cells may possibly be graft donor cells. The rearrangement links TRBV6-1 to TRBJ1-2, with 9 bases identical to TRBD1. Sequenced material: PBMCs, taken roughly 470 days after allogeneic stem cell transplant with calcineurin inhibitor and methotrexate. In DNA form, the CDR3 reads TGTGCCAGCGGAGGTAGAGGACAGGGGTGGGCTGGCTACACCTTC. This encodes CASGGRGQGWAGYTF.